What follows are 10 T cell receptor beta chains derived from one specimen sequenced in a study of blood T cells in healthy people across ages (dated by TCRdb to between 2015 and 2016). Libraries came from 5' RACE. The instrument given in TCRdb is Illumina HiSeq 2500. A second PCR of roughly 7 to 11 cycles was performed with a sample-barcoded 5' primer and a J-beta primer mix. TCRdb's own reprocessing of the public reads used fastp at Q25 and MiXCR and kept productive beta chains. For every CDR3 protein sequence, its rows merge into one entry that carries the most common genes and DNA. The sample data list approximately 900,000 distinct CDR3 sequences, and roughly 48% of these were observed just once. Over 10% of the sample comes from the top ten. The sequencing input was blood. The receptors stem from a man aged 25-40 years in good health.

The chain links TRBV9 to TRBJ2-5; TRBD1 or TRBD2 may be the D gene (5 bases each). This CDR3 has 15 amino acids. Trimming left V 4 bases short and J 11 bases short, with 24 bases between. Per germline, CDR1 SGDLS and CDR2 YYNGEE. CDR3 nucleotides: TGTGCCAGCAGCTCCCGGGACGCTCCCTACAATGAGCAGTACTTC. Protein sequence: CASSSRDAPYNEQYF.

The chain links TRBV29-1 to TRBJ2-7, with D hard to call. This CDR3 comprises 12 residues. Germline V gene lookup returns CDR1 SQVTM and CDR2 ANQGSEA. Trimming took 3 bases from V and 2 from J, leaving 8 bases between them. CDR3 loop: CSVDGGTYEQYF. For the CDR3, the DNA is TGCAGCGTTGACGGCGGTACCTACGAGCAGTACTTC.

This clonotype occurred a few times. The chain carries TRBV6-2 or TRBV6-3 and TRBJ2-3; 10 nucleotides match TRBD1. The CDR3 extends over 15 amino acids. Trimming cost V 4 bases and J 5 bases; bases outside gene matches: 6. Germline CDR1 and CDR2: MNHEY and SVGEGT. The CDR3 DNA is TGTGCCAGCAGTTGGAGACAGGGGGCAGAAGATACGCAGTATTTT. Its protein product is CASSWRQGAEDTQYF.

The gene calls are TRBV12-3 or TRBV12-4 and TRBJ2-2, with TRBD1 matching 10 bases. Trimming removed 7 bases from V and 2 bases from J; junction bases left unmatched: 10. CDR3 length: 17 residues. The CDR3 loop reads CASNPTGGLINTGELFF. As DNA, the CDR3 is TGTGCCAGCAACCCGACAGGGGGCCTTATCAACACCGGGGAGCTGTTTTTT.

This clonotype has more than one count but fewer than ten. The V and J genes are TRBV4-2 and TRBJ1-2; the D gene is possibly TRBD1 (5 bases). Germline values: CDR1 LGHNA, CDR2 YNFKEQ. V was clipped by 1 base and J by 0 bases, with 12 bases between them. The CDR3 has 16 amino acids. This chain's CDR3 is CASSQVKDTANYGYTF. The CDR3 DNA is TGTGCCAGCAGCCAAGTTAAGGACACTGCTAACTATGGCTACACCTTC.

The CDR3 DNA is TGTGCCACTACTAGCGGGTATTACTCCTACGAGCAGTACTTC. This translates into CATTSGYYSYEQYF. The chain couples TRBV25-1 to TRBJ2-5, with 9 positions matching TRBD2. Gene TRBJ2-7 matches the end of the DNA better, so the J call may be wrong. The CDR3 extends over 14 amino acids. CDR1 MGHDK and CDR2 SYGVNS come from the germline V gene.

The V gene is TRBV4-3, the J gene TRBJ2-1; 10 bases agree with TRBD2. The CDR3 is 17 amino acids. With V trimmed by 0 bases and J by 9 bases, 11 bases remained unmatched. CDR1 LGHNA and CDR2 YSLEER come from the germline V gene. CDR3 nucleotide sequence: TGCGCCAGCAGCCAAGAGGTTGAACGAGCGGGGGGGCGTGAGCAGTTCTTC. Translating it yields CASSQEVERAGGREQFF.

This clonotype showed up just a few times. The chain recombines TRBV12-3 or TRBV12-4 with TRBJ2-5; unclear D gene. The CDR3 runs to 14 residues. Trimming left V 3 bases short and J 5 bases short, with 13 bases between. CDR3 DNA sequence: TGTGCCAGCAGTTTGGGCACTCTTGGGGAGACCCAGTACTTC. The encoded protein is CASSLGTLGETQYF.

This chain connects TRBV7-2 to TRBJ2-5; a possible D gene is TRBD1 (5 bases). The length of the CDR3 is 15 residues. CDR1 is SGHTA and CDR2 is FQGNSA in the germline V gene. The V gene lost 3 bases and the J gene lost 4 bases, with 15 bases spanning the gap. Written as DNA, the CDR3 is TGTGCCAGCAGCTTGCCAGGGAAGTACCCAGAGACCCAGTACTTC. This translates into CASSLPGKYPETQYF.

The chain is built from TRBV7-9 and TRBJ1-1; 9 bases are shared with TRBD1. J lost 4 bases, V lost 7 bases, and 4 bases had no gene match. The CDR3 is 13 residues long. Germline CDR1 and CDR2: SEHNR and FQNEAQ (reference sequence). The DNA of the CDR3 is TGTGCCAGCACCTTGACAGGGGGCACTGAAGCTTTCTTT. The encoded protein is CASTLTGGTEAFF.